The 26 T cell receptor beta chains in this list originate from one sample, sequenced in a study of T cells in Graves' hyperthyroidism and ophthalmopathy. RNA transcripts provided the source from which TCR beta CDR3 regions were amplified. Carried out on the TCR CDR3, a first-round RT-PCR used the HTBI primer set. Using its own MiXCR run on the multiplex PCR reads, TCRdb lists one record per CDR3 protein. Here the sample spans around 290,000 distinct CDR3 sequences, about 14% being singletons. Sequencing was done on a sample of blood. The source of these receptors is a woman aged 25 to 39 with Graves' hyperthyroidism that later progressed to Graves' ophthalmopathy.

V usage is TRBV27 and J usage is TRBJ2-3; D is unclear. The CDR3 covers 14 residues. Germline assignment: CDR1 MNHEY and CDR2 SMNVEV (reference sequence). V was pared by 4 bases and J by 4 bases, with 12 bases between. As DNA, the CDR3 is TGTGCCAGCAGTTCCCCATCTGGGCCAGATACGCAGTATTTT. Translation: CASSSPSGPDTQYF.

This clonotype was detected a few times. The chain uses TRBV19 and TRBJ1-5, with D perhaps TRBD1 (5 bases). The length of the CDR3 is 14 residues. Trimming stripped 2 bases from V and 4 bases from J, with 9 bases between. The germline CDR1 and CDR2 sequences are LNHDA and SQIVND (reference sequence). In DNA form, the CDR3 reads TGTGCCAGTAGTATACAGGGAGGAAATCAGCCCCAGCATTTT. Its translation: CASSIQGGNQPQHF.

This clonotype was recorded a few times. The genes are TRBV11-2 and TRBJ2-2; tentatively, D is TRBD2 (5 bases). This CDR3 has 18 residues. Trimming cost V 6 bases and J 6 bases, with 26 bases left between them. Germline assignment: CDR1 SGHAT and CDR2 FQNNGV. CDR3 in amino acids: CASSSDAVVVGDAGELFF. CDR3 sequence (DNA): TGTGCCAGCAGTTCAGACGCGGTGGTAGTGGGAGATGCCGGGGAGCTGTTTTTT.

This clonotype was seen more than once but under ten times. A much larger clone is a single base away; this may be a read error. J is TRBJ2-1 and V is TRBV9; 9 bases agree with TRBD2. The V segment lost 4 bases and the J segment 3 bases; nucleotides outside the gene matches: 5. The CDR3 totals 15 residues. CDR1 is SGDLS and CDR2 is YYNGEE in the germline V gene. DNA for the CDR3: TGTGCCAGCAGCACGGGCGGGAGGGTCTACAATGAGCAGTTCTTC. Amino acid sequence: CASSTGGRVYNEQFF.

The chain has TRBV19 and TRBJ1-5, with D possibly being TRBD1 (5 bases). The germline CDR1 and CDR2 sequences are LNHDA and SQIVND (reference sequence). CDR3 length: 15 amino acids. V lost 10 bases and J lost 6, with 22 bases in between. The CDR3 here is CATVPGRGSVQPQHF. CDR3 in DNA: TGTGCCACTGTCCCAGGGAGGGGCTCGGTTCAGCCCCAGCATTTT.

This clonotype was detected only a few times. V usage is TRBV4-1 and J usage is TRBJ2-7; D is possibly TRBD2 (6 bases). Germline CDR1 and CDR2: MGHRA and YSYEKL. Trimming stripped 1 base from V and 1 base from J, with 11 bases between. The length of the CDR3 is 15 residues. DNA of the CDR3: TGCGCCAGCAGCCAAGTGGGGGGTTCGTCCTACGAGCAGTACTTC. Protein: CASSQVGGSSYEQYF.

This clonotype was counted at least ten times. The rearrangement uses TRBV25-1 and TRBJ2-3, with TRBD1 as a possible D gene (5 bases). Germline assignment: CDR1 MGHDK and CDR2 SYGVNS. This CDR3 has 16 amino acids. V was clipped by 5 bases and J by 3 bases, with 18 bases between them. The CDR3 spells CASSNRGREGTDTQYF. The CDR3 DNA is TGTGCCAGCAGTAACCGAGGCAGGGAAGGGACAGATACGCAGTATTTT.

This clonotype was seen repeatedly, ten times or more. The V gene is TRBV27, the J gene TRBJ2-1; 9 nucleotides match TRBD2. Per the germline V gene, CDR1 is MNHEY and CDR2 is SMNVEV (reference sequence). The CDR3 consists of 15 residues. After removal of 4 bases from V and 3 bases from J, the junction contained 4 bases not matched to a gene. CDR3 region: CASSSELAGYNEQFF. As DNA, the CDR3 is TGTGCCAGCAGTTCGGAACTAGCGGGCTACAATGAGCAGTTCTTC.

This clonotype was observed many times. The genes are TRBV7-2 and TRBJ2-5, with D uncertain. The CDR3 length is 12 residues. With 4 bases removed from V and 6 bases from J, the gap between germline ends came to 9 bases. Looked up from germline, CDR1 is SGHTA and CDR2 is FQGNSA. The chain's CDR3 is CASSYQLQTQYF. CDR3 coding DNA: TGTGCCAGCAGCTACCAGTTGCAGACCCAGTACTTC.

This clonotype was seen repeatedly, ten times or more. V gene TRBV6-2 or TRBV6-3 combines with J gene TRBJ2-7; D is ambiguous. This CDR3 spans 13 amino acids. The germline CDR1 and CDR2 sequences are MNHEY and SVGEGT. The V gene lost 2 bases and the J gene lost 2 bases, with 7 bases spanning the gap. CDR3 loop: CASSYGLTYEQYF. The CDR3 bases are TGTGCCAGCAGTTACGGCCTCACCTACGAGCAGTACTTC.

This clonotype was picked up many times. The CDR3 here is CASSARNQETQYF. The DNA of the CDR3 is TGTGCCAGCAGCGCGAGAAACCAAGAGACCCAGTACTTC. The chain has TRBV9 and TRBJ2-5; D unresolved. Germline V gene sequence: CDR1 SGDLS, CDR2 YYNGEE. The CDR3 is 13 residues long. V was shortened by 3 bases and J by 0 bases, with 6 bases between the two germline ends. The whole variable domain, filled in from reference TRBV9 and TRBJ2-5, reads DSGVTQTPKHLITATGQRVTLRCSPRSGDLSVYWYQQSLDQGLQFLIQYYNGEERAKGNILERFSAQQFPDLHSELNLSSLELGDSALYFCASSARNQETQYFGPGTRLLVL.

This clonotype was counted between two and nine times. The V gene is TRBV19, the J gene TRBJ1-1; D is possibly TRBD1 (6 bases). V shed 5 bases and J shed 4 bases, with 14 bases lying between them. CDR3 length: 14 amino acids. Germline lookup yields CDR1 LNHDA and CDR2 SQIVND (reference sequence). The CDR3 spells CASSQQGVSTEAFF. The CDR3 DNA reads TGTGCCAGTAGTCAACAGGGAGTGAGCACTGAAGCTTTCTTT.

This sequence joins TRBV5-1 and TRBJ1-3, with 10 bases that match TRBD1. Trimming at V came to 0 bases and at J to 7 bases, leaving 4 bases not matched to a gene. CDR3 length: 15 amino acids. From germline, CDR1 is SGHRS and CDR2 YFSETQ. As DNA, the CDR3 is TGCGCCAGCAGCTTGGCACGACAGGGGGCGAACACCATATATTTT. This gives the protein CASSLARQGANTIYF.

Only a few counts were recorded for this clonotype. J is TRBJ2-6 and V is TRBV20-1; perhaps TRBD1 as D (5 bases). V was trimmed by 5 bases and J by 2 bases, leaving 10 bases between them. The CDR3 runs to 14 residues. Germline V gene lookup returns CDR1 DFQATT and CDR2 SNEGSKA (reference sequence). DNA of the CDR3: TGCAGTGCTTTAAAACAGGCTGGGGCCAACGTCCTGACTTTC. Its translation: CSALKQAGANVLTF.

This clonotype showed up many times. This rearrangement joins TRBV2 to TRBJ2-3; 8 positions agree with TRBD1. Germline assignment: CDR1 SNHLY and CDR2 FYNNEI. The CDR3 runs to 14 residues. Unmatched junction bases numbered 7, after V lost 8 bases and J lost 3 bases. The CDR3 protein is CASLWTGTTDTQYF. The CDR3, as DNA: TGTGCCAGCCTGTGGACAGGGACTACAGATACGCAGTATTTT. Full variable domain (missing parts from reference TRBV2 and TRBJ2-3): EPEVTQTPSHQVTQMGQEVILRCVPISNHLYFYWYRQILGQKVEFLVSFYNNEISEKSEIFDDQFSVERPDGSNFTLKIRSTKLEDSAMYFCASLWTGTTDTQYFGPGTRLTVL.

Ten or more counts support this clonotype. The rearrangement joins TRBV11-2 to TRBJ2-2; D perhaps matches TRBD1 (6 bases). The CDR3 runs to 13 residues. V lost 4 bases and J 4 bases, leaving 7 bases between the germline ends. Germline V CDR1 and CDR2: SGHAT, FQNNGV. CDR3 DNA sequence: TGTGCCAGCAGCTACAGGGTCACCGGGGAGCTGTTTTTT. Translating it yields CASSYRVTGELFF. The full variable domain, with the rest looked up from reference TRBV11-2 and TRBJ2-2, is EAGVAQSPRYKIIEKRQSVAFWCNPISGHATLYWYQQILGQGPKLLIQFQNNGVVDDSQLPKDRFSAERLKGVDSTLKIQPAKLEDSAVYLCASSYRVTGELFFGEGSRLTVL.

This clonotype was detected many times. In nucleotides, the CDR3 is TGTGCCACCACCGACAGCTTGAACACCGGGGAGCTGTTTTTT. It codes for CATTDSLNTGELFF. The chain recombines TRBV24-1 with TRBJ2-2; maybe TRBD1 (5 bases). The CDR3 has 14 amino acids. Trimming took off 8 bases at V and 1 base at J, with 10 bases between the two ends. Germline CDR1 KGHDR, CDR2 SFDVKD.

This clonotype was seen at least ten times. This chain uses TRBV18 with TRBJ2-7, with TRBD2 matching over 13 bases. Per germline, CDR1 KGHSH and CDR2 LQKENI. V shed 1 base and J 2 bases; nucleotides not matched to a gene: 14. The CDR3 totals 20 residues. CDR3 in amino acids: CASSPLGTSGELYFPYEQYF. CDR3 sequence (DNA): TGTGCCAGCTCACCACTTGGGACTAGCGGGGAACTCTACTTTCCCTACGAGCAGTACTTC.

The chain has TRBV19 and TRBJ1-5; D is undetermined. The CDR3 loop spans 13 amino acids. V lost 3 bases and J 8 bases, leaving 11 bases between the germline ends. The germline V gene encodes CDR1 LNHDA and CDR2 SQIVND (reference sequence). CDR3: CASSIQSGEPQHF. CDR3 nucleotides: TGTGCCAGTAGTATTCAGAGCGGGGAGCCCCAGCATTTT.

This clonotype was recorded many times. This clone may be a read error of a much larger clone one base away. The chain links TRBV11-1 to TRBJ2-3; D may be TRBD1 (5 bases). The CDR3 has 15 residues. The germline CDR1 and CDR2 sequences are SGHAT and FQDESV (reference sequence). Trimming pared 5 bases from V and 1 base from J, leaving 13 bases between. The CDR3 bases are TGTGCCAGCAGCCCGGACATTCACGGCACAGATACGCAGTATTTT. Protein sequence: CASSPDIHGTDTQYF.

This clonotype was counted many times. The J gene is TRBJ2-3, the V gene TRBV4-3; weak D call: TRBD1 (5 bases). In germline, CDR1 is LGHNA, CDR2 YSLEER. The ends were cut back, 0 bases at V and 2 bases at J, with 12 bases in the middle. CDR3 size: 16 residues. CDR3 coding DNA: TGCGCCAGCAGCCAAGAGGCAGGGAAGATCACAGATACGCAGTATTTT. It specifies CASSQEAGKITDTQYF.

The chain recombines TRBV5-6 with TRBJ2-5; 10 bases are a match to TRBD1. V shed 0 bases and J 5 bases; nucleotides not matched to a gene: 7. The CDR3 sequence is 16 residues long. The germline V gene has CDR1 SGHDT and CDR2 YYEEEE. This chain's CDR3 is CASSLDTTGGWETQYF. The CDR3 DNA sequence: TGTGCCAGCAGCTTGGACACGACAGGGGGCTGGGAGACCCAGTACTTC.

In this sample, this clonotype turned up once. The chain uses TRBV12-3 or TRBV12-4 and TRBJ2-7; the match to TRBD1 covers 7 bases. The trim removed 10 bases at V and 6 bases at J, leaving 6 bases unmatched. CDR3 length equals 11 residues. The CDR3 sequence is CATLRGSEQYF. The CDR3 DNA follows: TGTGCCACACTCAGGGGGAGCGAGCAGTACTTC.

The chain uses TRBV9 and TRBJ1-3; a possible D gene is TRBD1 (5 bases). The germline CDR1 and CDR2 sequences are SGDLS and YYNGEE. This CDR3 region has 13 residues. V was cut by 7 bases and J by 4 bases, with 12 bases left in between. The CDR3 region has the DNA TGTGCCAGCCGTGCGGGGGAGGGAAACACCATATATTTT. Translating gives CASRAGEGNTIYF. Full variable domain (rest looked up from reference TRBV9 and TRBJ1-3): DSGVTQTPKHLITATGQRVTLRCSPRSGDLSVYWYQQSLDQGLQFLIQYYNGEERAKGNILERFSAQQFPDLHSELNLSSLELGDSALYFCASRAGEGNTIYFGEGSWLTVV.

This clonotype has only a few counts. This CDR3 reads CSAPYGVGDEQYF. For the CDR3, the DNA is TGCAGTGCTCCCTACGGGGTCGGGGACGAGCAGTACTTC. The chain links TRBV20-1 to TRBJ2-7, with D possibly being TRBD2 (5 bases). V lost 5 bases to trimming and J lost 5 bases, with 16 bases between them. This CDR3 is 13 amino acids long. Germline V CDR1 and CDR2: DFQATT, SNEGSKA (reference sequence).

This clonotype was detected many times. This chain links TRBV7-3 with TRBJ2-5; maybe TRBD1 (7 bases). Deletions cut 2 bases from V and 5 bases from J, with 12 bases between. Germline V lookup: CDR1 SGHTA, CDR2 FQGTGA. The CDR3 sequence is 14 residues long. In nucleotides, the CDR3 is TGTGCCAGCAGCTTATTTGCAGGGGGGGAGACCCAGTACTTC. Translated, it gives CASSLFAGGETQYF.